This TCR beta chain came from a study of response to subunit inactivated influenza vaccine. Concerning this clonotype itself: Its antigen is unidentified.

Regarding the study as a whole: Authors suggested seasonal influenza vaccinations each recruit few new T cells.

TCRdb independently ran MiXCR on the RT-PCR reads; one entry per CDR3 protein. Among 500,000 to 600,000 distinct CDR3 sequences, about 7.6% were seen once, and the ten largest hold approximately 13%. The V and J ends lost 0 bases and 6 bases, in that order; junction bases with no gene match: 12. Germline V lookup: CDR1 SGDLS, CDR2 YYNGEE. The CDR3 totals 17 residues. The TCR comes from a man between 45 and 75 years old who received an inactivated influenza vaccine. The chain employs TRBV9 and TRBJ2-3, with 8 bases lining up with TRBD2. This specimen was PBMCs from blood, taken less than 30 months after vaccination. The chain's CDR3 is CASSVASRGGSLDTQYF. The CDR3 DNA is TGTGCCAGCAGCGTAGCCTCTCGCGGGGGGTCCCTGGATACGCAGTATTTT.